The 7 T cell receptor beta chains below all came from one sample that was sequenced in a study. TCRdb used MiXCR to reprocess the reads, holding one entry per CDR3 protein. Of about 15,000 distinct CDR3 sequences in the sample, around 34% are singletons; the top ten hold 15% to 20%. The sequencing input was blood. All receptors derive from a human donor.

This clonotype is categorized as medium-sized (0.01 to 0.1%). The chain combines TRBV4-2 with TRBJ2-5; unclear D gene. In germline, CDR1 is LGHNA, CDR2 YNFKEQ. V was shortened by 2 bases and J by 5 bases, with 9 bases between the two germline ends. The CDR3 has 13 amino acids. The CDR3 DNA reads TGTGCCAGCAGCCAACATATAGAGGAGACCCAGTACTTC. It encodes CASSQHIEETQYF.

This clonotype appeared a few times. This rearrangement joins TRBV4-2 to TRBJ1-2; D is unresolved. In germline, CDR1 is LGHNA, CDR2 YNFKEQ. Trimming took off 0 bases at V and 4 bases at J, with 9 bases between the two ends. The CDR3 has 14 residues. The CDR3 region is CASSQDQDGYGYTF. The DNA of the CDR3 is TGTGCCAGCAGCCAAGATCAGGACGGCTATGGCTACACCTTC.

This clonotype has ten or more counts. The chain carries TRBV29-1 and TRBJ1-1; D uncertain. The CDR3 spans 14 residues. Germline-derived CDR1 and CDR2 are SQVTM and ANQGSEA. Trimming left V 7 bases short and J 0 bases short, with 15 bases between. DNA of the CDR3: TGCAGCGGGTGGCCCAGCCTCATGAACACTGAAGCTTTCTTT. It encodes CSGWPSLMNTEAFF. The full variable domain, with the rest looked up from reference TRBV29-1 and TRBJ1-1, is SAVISQKPSRDICQRGTSLTIQCQVDSQVTMMFWYRQQPGQSLTLIATANQGSEATYESGFVIDKFPISRPNLTFSTLTVSNMSPEDSSIYLCSGWPSLMNTEAFFGQGTRLTVV.

This clonotype came up many times. This rearrangement joins TRBV4-3 to TRBJ1-5, with D tentatively TRBD1 (6 bases). The germline V gene has CDR1 LGHNA and CDR2 YSLEER. The CDR3 runs to 14 residues. V was shortened by 0 bases and J by 5 bases, with 8 bases between the two germline ends. CDR3 bases: TGCGCCAGCAGCCAAGAAAGGGGGTATCAGCCCCAGCATTTT. This gives the protein CASSQERGYQPQHF.

This clonotype was counted many times. The chain has TRBV4-2 and TRBJ2-2; D remains ambiguous. This CDR3 contains 13 residues. Germline-derived CDR1 and CDR2 are LGHNA and YNFKEQ. V was shortened by 3 bases and J by 7 bases, with 9 bases between the two germline ends. The CDR3 coding sequence is TGTGCCAGCAGCCAGATCACGGTCGGGGAGCTGTTTTTT. It codes for CASSQITVGELFF.

The chain recombines TRBV26 with TRBJ2-1; the table's D call TRBD2 went unverified against the DNA. TRBV26 is designated a pseudogene. This CDR3 is 22 amino acids long. The CDR3 nucleotides read TGTGCCAGCAGTTCGATAAGCGGCCGCCATGGAGGGTCCTTGTGGGGGCACAATGAGCAGTTCTTC. Translated, it gives CASSSISGRHGGSLWGHNEQFF.

This sequence joins TRBV4-3 and TRBJ2-1; 11 nucleotides agree with TRBD2. V gave up 4 bases and J gave up 2 bases; unmatched junction bases: 7. Germline CDR1 LGHNA, CDR2 YSLEER. CDR3 length: 17 amino acids. Written as DNA, the CDR3 is TGCGCCAGCAGCCCAAATCTAGCGGGAGGAACCTACAATGAGCAGTTCTTC. This codes for CASSPNLAGGTYNEQFF.